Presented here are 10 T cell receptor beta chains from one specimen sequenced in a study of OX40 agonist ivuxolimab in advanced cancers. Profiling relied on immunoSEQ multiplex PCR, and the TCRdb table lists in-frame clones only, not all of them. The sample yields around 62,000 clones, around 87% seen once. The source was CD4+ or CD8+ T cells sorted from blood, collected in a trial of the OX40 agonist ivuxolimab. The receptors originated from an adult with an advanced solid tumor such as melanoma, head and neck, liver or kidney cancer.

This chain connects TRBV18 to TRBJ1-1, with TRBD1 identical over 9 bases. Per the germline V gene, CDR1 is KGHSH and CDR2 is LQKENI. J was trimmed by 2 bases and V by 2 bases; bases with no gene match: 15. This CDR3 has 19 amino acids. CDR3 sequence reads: CASSPALGDRAITNTEAFF. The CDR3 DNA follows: TGTGCCAGCTCACCAGCGCTTGGGGACAGGGCAATCACTAACACTGAAGCTTTCTTT.

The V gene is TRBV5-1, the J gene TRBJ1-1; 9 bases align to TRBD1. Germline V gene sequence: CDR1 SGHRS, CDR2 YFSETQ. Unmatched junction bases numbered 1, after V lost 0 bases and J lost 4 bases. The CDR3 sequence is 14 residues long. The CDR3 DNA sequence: TGCGCCAGCAGCTTGGGACAGGGGGGCACTGAAGCTTTCTTT. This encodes CASSLGQGGTEAFF.

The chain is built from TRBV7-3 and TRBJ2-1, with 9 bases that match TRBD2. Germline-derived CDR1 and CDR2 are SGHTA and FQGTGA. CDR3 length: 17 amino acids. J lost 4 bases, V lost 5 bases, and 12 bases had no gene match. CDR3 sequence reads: CASSPHFLAGNYNEQFF. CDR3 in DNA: TGTGCCAGCAGCCCACACTTTCTAGCGGGGAATTACAATGAGCAGTTCTTC.

CDR3 region: CASSLRLATSFSSYEQYF. CDR3 in DNA: TGCGCCAGCAGCTTGAGGCTCGCCACTAGCTTCAGCTCCTACGAGCAGTACTTC. This rearrangement joins TRBV5-1 to TRBJ2-7; the D gene is possibly TRBD2 (6 bases). Germline V gene sequence: CDR1 SGHRS, CDR2 YFSETQ. Trimming took 1 base from V and 0 from J, leaving 20 bases between them. CDR3 size: 18 residues.

The DNA for the CDR3 is TGTGCCAGCAGGAAACGGGGCGTAGCGGGTGGTTATCCTAGCACAGATACGCAGTATTTT. The encoded protein is CASRKRGVAGGYPSTDTQYF. The gene calls are TRBV2 and TRBJ2-3, with TRBD2 identical over 7 bases. The length of the CDR3 is 20 residues. Germline CDR1 SNHLY, CDR2 FYNNEI. After removal of 6 bases from V and 0 bases from J, the junction contained 21 bases not matched to a gene.

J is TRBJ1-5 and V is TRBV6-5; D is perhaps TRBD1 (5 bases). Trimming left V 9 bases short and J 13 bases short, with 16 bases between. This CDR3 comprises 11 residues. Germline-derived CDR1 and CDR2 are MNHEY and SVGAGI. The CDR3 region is CASQGPLGQHF. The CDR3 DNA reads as TGTGCCAGTCAGGGTCCCCTTGGGCAGCATTTT.

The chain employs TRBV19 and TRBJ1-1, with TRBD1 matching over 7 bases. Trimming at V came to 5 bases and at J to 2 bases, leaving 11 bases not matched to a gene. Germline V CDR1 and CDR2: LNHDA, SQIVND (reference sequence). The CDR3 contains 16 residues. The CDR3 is CASSLDRDRQNTEAFF. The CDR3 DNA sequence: TGTGCCAGTAGTCTGGACCGGGACAGACAAAACACTGAAGCTTTCTTT.

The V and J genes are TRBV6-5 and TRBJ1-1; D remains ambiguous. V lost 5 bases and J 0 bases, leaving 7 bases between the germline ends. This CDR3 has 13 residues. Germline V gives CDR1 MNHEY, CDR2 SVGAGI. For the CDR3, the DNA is TGTGCCAGCAGTCGGACTGTGAACACTGAAGCTTTCTTT. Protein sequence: CASSRTVNTEAFF.

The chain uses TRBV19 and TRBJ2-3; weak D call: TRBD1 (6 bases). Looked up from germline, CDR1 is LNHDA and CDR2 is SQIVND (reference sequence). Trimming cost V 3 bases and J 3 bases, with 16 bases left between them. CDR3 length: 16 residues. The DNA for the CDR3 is TGTGCCAGTAGTATTACAGGGCATTCAATAACAGATACGCAGTATTTT. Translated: CASSITGHSITDTQYF. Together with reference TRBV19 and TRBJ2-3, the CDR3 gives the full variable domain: DGGITQSPKYLFRKEGQNVTLSCEQNLNHDAMYWYRQDPGQGLRLIYYSQIVNDFQKGDIAEGYSVSREKKESFPLTVTSAQKNPTAFYLCASSITGHSITDTQYFGPGTRLTVL.

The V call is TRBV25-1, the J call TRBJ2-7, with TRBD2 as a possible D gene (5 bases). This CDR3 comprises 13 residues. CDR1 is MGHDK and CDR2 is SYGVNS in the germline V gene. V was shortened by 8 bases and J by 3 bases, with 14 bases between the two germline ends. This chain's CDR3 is CASGRGAVYEQYF. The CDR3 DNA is TGTGCCAGCGGTCGGGGTGCGGTCTACGAGCAGTACTTC.